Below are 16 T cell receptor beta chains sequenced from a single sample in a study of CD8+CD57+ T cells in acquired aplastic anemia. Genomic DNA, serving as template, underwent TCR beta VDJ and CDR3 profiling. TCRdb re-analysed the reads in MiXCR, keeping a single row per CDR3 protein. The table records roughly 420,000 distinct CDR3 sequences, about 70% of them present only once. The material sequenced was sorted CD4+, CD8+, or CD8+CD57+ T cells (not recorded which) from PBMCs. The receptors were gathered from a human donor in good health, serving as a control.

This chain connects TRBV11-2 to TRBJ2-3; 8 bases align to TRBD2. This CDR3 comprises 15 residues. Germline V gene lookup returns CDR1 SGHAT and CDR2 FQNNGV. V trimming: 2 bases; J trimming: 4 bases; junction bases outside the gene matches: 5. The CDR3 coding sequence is TGTGCCAGCAGCTTACAGCGGGGGATTGCAGATACGCAGTATTTT. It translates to CASSLQRGIADTQYF.

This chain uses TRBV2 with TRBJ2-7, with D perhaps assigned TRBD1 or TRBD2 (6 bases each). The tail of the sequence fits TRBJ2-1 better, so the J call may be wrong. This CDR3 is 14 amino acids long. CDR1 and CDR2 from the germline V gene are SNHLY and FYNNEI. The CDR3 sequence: CATSGAGFYNEQFF. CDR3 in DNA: TGTGCCACCTCGGGGGCGGGCTTCTACAATGAGCAGTTCTTC.

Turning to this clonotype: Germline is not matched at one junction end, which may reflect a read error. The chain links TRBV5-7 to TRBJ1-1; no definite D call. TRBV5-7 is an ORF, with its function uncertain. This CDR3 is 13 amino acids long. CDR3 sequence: CACSTTRRTEAFF. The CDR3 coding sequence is TGTGCCTGCAGCACTACCAGGAGAACTGAAGCTTTCTTT.

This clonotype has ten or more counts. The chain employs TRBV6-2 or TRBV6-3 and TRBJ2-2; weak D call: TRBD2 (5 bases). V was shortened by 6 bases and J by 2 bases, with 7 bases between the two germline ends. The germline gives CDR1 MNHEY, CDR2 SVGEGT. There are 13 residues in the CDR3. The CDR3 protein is CASSRLNTGELFF. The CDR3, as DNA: TGTGCCAGCAGCAGACTAAACACCGGGGAGCTGTTTTTT.

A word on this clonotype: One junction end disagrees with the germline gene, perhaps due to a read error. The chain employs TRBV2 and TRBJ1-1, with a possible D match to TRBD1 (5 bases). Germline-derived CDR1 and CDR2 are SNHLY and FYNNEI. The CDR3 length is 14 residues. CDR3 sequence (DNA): TGTGCCAGCAGTGCGGGAATCACCGGGGCTGAGGAGTTCTTC. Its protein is CASSAGITGAEEFF. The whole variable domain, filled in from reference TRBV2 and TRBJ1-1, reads EPEVTQTPSHQVTQMGQEVILRCVPISNHLYFYWYRQILGQKVEFLVSFYNNEISEKSEIFDDQFSVERPDGSNFTLKIRSTKLEDSAMYFCASSAGITGAEEFFGQGTRLTVV.

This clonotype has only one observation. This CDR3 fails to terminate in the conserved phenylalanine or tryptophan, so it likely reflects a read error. CDR3 coding DNA: TGTGCCATCAGCGGGTCGGGCGAGGATGGATACACCTTG. Its translation is CAISGSGEDGYTL. The chain recombines TRBV10-3 with TRBJ1-2; D unresolved. Germline-derived CDR1 and CDR2 are ENHRY and SYGVKD. The CDR3 totals 13 residues.

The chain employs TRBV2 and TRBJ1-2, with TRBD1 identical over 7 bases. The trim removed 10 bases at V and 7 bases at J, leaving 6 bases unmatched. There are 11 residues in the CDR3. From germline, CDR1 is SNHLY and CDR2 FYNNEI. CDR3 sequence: CATTTGTGYTF. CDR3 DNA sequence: TGTGCCACCACGACAGGGACTGGCTACACCTTC. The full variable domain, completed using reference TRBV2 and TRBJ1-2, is EPEVTQTPSHQVTQMGQEVILRCVPISNHLYFYWYRQILGQKVEFLVSFYNNEISEKSEIFDDQFSVERPDGSNFTLKIRSTKLEDSAMYFCATTTGTGYTFGSGTRLTVV.

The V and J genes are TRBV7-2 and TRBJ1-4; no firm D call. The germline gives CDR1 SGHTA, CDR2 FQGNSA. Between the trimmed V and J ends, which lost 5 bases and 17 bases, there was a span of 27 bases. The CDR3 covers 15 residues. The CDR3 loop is CASSLGSGIIAEAFF. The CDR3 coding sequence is TGTGCCAGCAGCCTAGGCAGTGGGATCATAGCTGAAGCTTTTTTT.

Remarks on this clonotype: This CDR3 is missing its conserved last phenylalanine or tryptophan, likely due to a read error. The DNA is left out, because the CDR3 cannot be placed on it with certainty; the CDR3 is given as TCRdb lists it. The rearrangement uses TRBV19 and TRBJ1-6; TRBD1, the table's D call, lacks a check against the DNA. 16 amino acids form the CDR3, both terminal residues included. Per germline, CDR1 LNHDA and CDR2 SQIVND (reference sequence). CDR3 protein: CASKGGYGQFGPPRTI.

The CDR3 coding sequence is TGTGCCAGCACCCCCTTAACGGACACAGACACCGGGGAGCTGTTTTTT. Amino acid sequence: CASTPLTDTDTGELFF. The chain joins TRBV2 to TRBJ2-2, with D possibly being TRBD1 (5 bases). Between the trimmed V and J ends, which lost 7 bases and 3 bases, there was a span of 18 bases. The length of the CDR3 is 16 residues. The V gene's germline CDR1 is SNHLY and CDR2 FYNNEI. Based on the CDR3 plus reference TRBV2 and TRBJ2-2, the full variable domain is EPEVTQTPSHQVTQMGQEVILRCVPISNHLYFYWYRQILGQKVEFLVSFYNNEISEKSEIFDDQFSVERPDGSNFTLKIRSTKLEDSAMYFCASTPLTDTDTGELFFGEGSRLTVL.

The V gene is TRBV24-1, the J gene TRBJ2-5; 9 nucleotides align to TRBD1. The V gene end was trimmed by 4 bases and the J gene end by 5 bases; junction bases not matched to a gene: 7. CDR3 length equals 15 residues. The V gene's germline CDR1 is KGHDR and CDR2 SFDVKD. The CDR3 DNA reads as TGTGCCACCAGTGACCAGCGGACAGGGGAGGAGACCCAGTACTTC. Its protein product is CATSDQRTGEETQYF.

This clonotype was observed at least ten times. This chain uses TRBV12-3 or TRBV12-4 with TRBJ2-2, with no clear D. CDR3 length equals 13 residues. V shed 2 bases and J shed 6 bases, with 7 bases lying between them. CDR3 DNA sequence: TGTGCCAGCAGTTTACCCTGGCCCGGGGAGCTGTTTTTT. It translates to CASSLPWPGELFF.

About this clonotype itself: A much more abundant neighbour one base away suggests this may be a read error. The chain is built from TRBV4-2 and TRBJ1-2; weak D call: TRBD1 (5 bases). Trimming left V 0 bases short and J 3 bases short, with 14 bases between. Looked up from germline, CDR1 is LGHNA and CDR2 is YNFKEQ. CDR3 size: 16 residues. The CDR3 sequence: CASSQEPGTTYYGYTF. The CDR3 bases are TGTGCCAGCAGCCAAGAACCCGGGACTACGTACTATGGCTACACCTTC.

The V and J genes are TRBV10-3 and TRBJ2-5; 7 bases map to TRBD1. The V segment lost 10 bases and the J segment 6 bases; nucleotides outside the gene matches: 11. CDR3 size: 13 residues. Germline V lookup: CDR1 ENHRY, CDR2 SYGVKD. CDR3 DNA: TGTGCCAGCCAAGGGACAGCCGAGAAGACCCAGTACTTC. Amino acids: CASQGTAEKTQYF.

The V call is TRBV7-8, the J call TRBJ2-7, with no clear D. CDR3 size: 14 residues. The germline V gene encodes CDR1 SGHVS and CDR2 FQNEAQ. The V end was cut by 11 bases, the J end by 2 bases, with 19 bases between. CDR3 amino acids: CAVAPLGWAYEQYF. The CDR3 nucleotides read TGTGCCGTCGCCCCCTTGGGGTGGGCCTACGAGCAGTACTTC. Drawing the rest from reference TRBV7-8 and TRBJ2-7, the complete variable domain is GAGVSQSPRYKVAKRGQDVALRCDPISGHVSLFWYQQALGQGPEFLTYFQNEAQLDKSGLPSDRFFAERPEGSVSTLKIQRTQQEDSAVYLCAVAPLGWAYEQYFGPGTRLTVT.

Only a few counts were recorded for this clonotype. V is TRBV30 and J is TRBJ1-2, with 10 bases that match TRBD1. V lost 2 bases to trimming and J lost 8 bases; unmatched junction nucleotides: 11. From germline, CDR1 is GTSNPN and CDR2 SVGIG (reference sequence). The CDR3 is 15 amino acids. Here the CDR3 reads CAWSILTGGGGGYTF. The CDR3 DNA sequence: TGTGCCTGGAGTATACTGACAGGGGGCGGGGGAGGCTACACCTTC.